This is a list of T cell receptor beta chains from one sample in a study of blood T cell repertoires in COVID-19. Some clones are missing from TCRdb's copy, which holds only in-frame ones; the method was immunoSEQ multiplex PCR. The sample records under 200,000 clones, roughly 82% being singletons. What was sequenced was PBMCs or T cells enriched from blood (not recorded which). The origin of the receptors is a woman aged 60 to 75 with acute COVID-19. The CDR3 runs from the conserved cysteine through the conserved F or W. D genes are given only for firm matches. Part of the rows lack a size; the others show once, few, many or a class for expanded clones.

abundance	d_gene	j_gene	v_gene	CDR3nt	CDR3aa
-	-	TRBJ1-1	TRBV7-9	TGTGCCAGCAGCTCCTGGACAGACACTGAAGCTTTCTTT	CASSSWTDTEAFF
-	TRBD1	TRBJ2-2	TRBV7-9	TGTGCCAACAACCGCAGGACAGGGGGTAACACCGGGGAGCTGTTTTTT	CANNRRTGGNTGELFF
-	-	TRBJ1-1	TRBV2	TGTGCCAGCAGGATGGAGTACACTGAAGCTTTCTTT	CASRMEYTEAFF
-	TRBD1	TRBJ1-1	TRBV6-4	TGTGCCTCAGCCTCGGGACAGGGGAACACTGAAGCTTTCTTT	CASASGQGNTEAFF
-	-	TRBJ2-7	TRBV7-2	TGTGCCAGCAGCGTTCAGGGGGGAAGCTACGAGCAGTACTTC	CASSVQGGSYEQYF
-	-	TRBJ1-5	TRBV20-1	TGCAGTGCTAGGGGAATGGACAGCGTGGTTTTT	CSARGMDSVVF
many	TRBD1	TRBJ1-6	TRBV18	TGTGCCAGCTCAATACAGGGGCTTAATTCACCCCTCCACTTT	CASSIQGLNSPLHF
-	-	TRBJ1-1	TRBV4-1	TGCGCCAGCAGCCAGGGGGGGACGAACACTGAAGCTTTCTTT	CASSQGGTNTEAFF
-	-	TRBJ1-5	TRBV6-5	TGTGCCGGCTCCGGACGGAGGAATCAGCCCCAGCATTTT	CAGSGRRNQPQHF
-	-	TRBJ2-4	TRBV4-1	TGCGCCAGCAGCCAGGGGCTGGTCGCCAAAAACATTCAGTACTTC	CASSQGLVAKNIQYF
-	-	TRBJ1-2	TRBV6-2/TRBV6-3	TGTGCCAGCAGTTCTGTCAGGGACTATGGCTACACCTTC	CASSSVRDYGYTF
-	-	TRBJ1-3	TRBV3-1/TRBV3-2	TGTGCCAGCAGCCAAGCGGTAGGAAACACCATATATTTT	CASSQAVGNTIYF
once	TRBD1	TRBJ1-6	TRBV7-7	TGTGCCAGCAGCTCCCCCTCCTCCGGGACAGGCCGGAAGGATTCACCCCTCCACTTT	CASSSPSSGTGRKDSPLHF
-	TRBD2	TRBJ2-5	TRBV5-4	TGTGCCAGCAGCCTTGGGCTAGCGGGAGGGCCTGAAGAGACCCAGTACTTC	CASSLGLAGGPEETQYF
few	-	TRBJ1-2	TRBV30	TGTGCCTGGACTGAGAACTATGGCTACACCTTC	CAWTENYGYTF
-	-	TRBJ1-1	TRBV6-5	TGTGCCAGCAGTTCGGGGGGAGGGAGTGAAGCTTTCTTT	CASSSGGGSEAFF
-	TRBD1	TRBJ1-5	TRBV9	TGTGCCAGCAGCACGGGACAGGGGGGTTTTCAGCCCCAGCATTTT	CASSTGQGGFQPQHF
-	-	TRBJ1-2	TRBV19	TGTGCCAGTAGTATAATCCAGGCCCGGGACTTTGGCTACACCTTC	CASSIIQARDFGYTF
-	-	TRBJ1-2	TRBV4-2	TGTGCCAGCAGCCAAGTGTTAATCGCTAGCTATGGCTACACCTTC	CASSQVLIASYGYTF
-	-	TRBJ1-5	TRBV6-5	TGTGCCAGCAGCCGAGCCCAGAGGGCTGATCAGCCCCAGCATTTT	CASSRAQRADQPQHF
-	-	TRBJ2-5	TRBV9	TGTGCCAGCAGCGTGGGGAGTTTGAGACAAGAGACCCAGTACTTC	CASSVGSLRQETQYF
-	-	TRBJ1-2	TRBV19	TGTGCCAGTAGTCTGACATCGACGCCGTATGGCTACACCTTC	CASSLTSTPYGYTF
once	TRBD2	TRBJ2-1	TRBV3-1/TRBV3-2	TGTGCCAGCAGGGCTAGCGGGAACCGGAACAATGAGCAGTTCTTC	CASRASGNRNNEQFF
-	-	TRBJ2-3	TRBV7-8	TGTGCCAGCAGCTCCCCCGGACACACCGCCACAGATACGCAGTATTTT	CASSSPGHTATDTQYF
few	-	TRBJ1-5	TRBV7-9	TGTGCCAGCAGCTTAGGGGGGCTCGGCAATCAGCCCCAGCATTTT	CASSLGGLGNQPQHF
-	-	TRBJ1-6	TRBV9	TGTGCCAGCAGCCCCCGGGTTTTGGGTCCTTCACCCCTCCACTTT	CASSPRVLGPSPLHF
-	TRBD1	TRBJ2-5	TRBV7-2	TGTGCCAGCAGCTTGATGGGACAGACGACGGAGACCCAGTACTTC	CASSLMGQTTETQYF
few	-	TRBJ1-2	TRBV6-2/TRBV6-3	TGTGCCAGCAGTTCCCATCTCGCAGGGGATCGCTATGGCTACACCTTC	CASSSHLAGDRYGYTF
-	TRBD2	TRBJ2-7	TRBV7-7	TGTGCCAGCAGCTTAGATGGGCTAGCGGGAGTCGAGCAGTACTTC	CASSLDGLAGVEQYF
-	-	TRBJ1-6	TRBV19	TGTGCCAGTAGTATGGGCAGTACAAATAATTCACCCCTCCACTTT	CASSMGSTNNSPLHF
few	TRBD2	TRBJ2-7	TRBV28	TGTGCCAGCAGCCGGAGACGGAGGACTAGCGGTCTTTCCCCCGAGCAGTACTTC	CASSRRRRTSGLSPEQYF
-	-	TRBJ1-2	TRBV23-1	TGCGCCAGCAGTTACTTAATCGGGGGGGAAGGGTTACGCAACTATGGCTACACCTTC	CASSYLIGGEGLRNYGYTF
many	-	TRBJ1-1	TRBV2	TGTGCCAGCAGTGGTTACAGTGGCTCAATTGAAGCTTTCTTT	CASSGYSGSIEAFF
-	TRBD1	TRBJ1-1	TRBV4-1	TGCGCCAGCAGCCAACTAACGGGACAGGGAACTGAAGCTTTCTTT	CASSQLTGQGTEAFF
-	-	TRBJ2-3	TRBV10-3	TGTGCCATCAGTGGAAGACAGGACACAGATACGCAGTATTTT	CAISGRQDTDTQYF
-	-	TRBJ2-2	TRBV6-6	TGTGCCAGCAGTTACGCGGGACAGCCGAACACCGGGGAGCTGTTTTTT	CASSYAGQPNTGELFF
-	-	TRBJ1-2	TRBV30	TGTGCCTGGAGTGCGGGGTATGGCTACACCTTC	CAWSAGYGYTF
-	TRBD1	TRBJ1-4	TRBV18	TGTGCCAGCTCACCCAAACAGGGGGCCACAACTAATGAAAAACTGTTTTTT	CASSPKQGATTNEKLFF
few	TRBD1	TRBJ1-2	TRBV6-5	TGTGCCAGCAGTTACTCGGACAGGGGGCCGTATGGCTACACCTTC	CASSYSDRGPYGYTF
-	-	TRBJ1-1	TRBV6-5	TGTGCCAGCAGTTACGGGCTTTTGAACACTGAAGCTTTCTTT	CASSYGLLNTEAFF
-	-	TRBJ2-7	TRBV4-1	TGCGCCAGCGGTCGTGGAGGATCCTACGAGCAGTACTTC	CASGRGGSYEQYF
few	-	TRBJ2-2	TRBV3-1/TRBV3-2	TGTGCCAGCGGCCTGCAGGGCCTGCGCACCGGGGAGCTGTTTTTT	CASGLQGLRTGELFF
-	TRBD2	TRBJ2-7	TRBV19	TGTGCCAGTAGTATGTCTCGAGCGGGAGATACCTACGAGCAGTACTTC	CASSMSRAGDTYEQYF
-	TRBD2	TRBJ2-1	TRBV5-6	TGTGCCAGCAGCCCACTAGCGGGAGTTTACAATGAGCAGTTCTTC	CASSPLAGVYNEQFF
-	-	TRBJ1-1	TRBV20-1	TGCAGTGCTAGCGGGAGAACTGAAGCTTTCTTT	CSASGRTEAFF